One TCR beta chain is described in this entry. Its target antigen remains unknown. These data come from a study of human CD8 memory T cell subsets (dated by TCRdb to 2020 to 2022). About the full investigation: To assess clonal relationships, the TCRbeta repertoires of stem-like (TSTEM), progenitor exhausted-like (TPEX) and effector memory CD8+ T cell subsets were compared. Over five donors each provided TSTEM, TPEX and effector memory subsets, from which TCRbeta repertoires were obtained. Study-level results and caveats: Normalized Shannon-Wiener diversity was similarly high in TSTEM and TPEX subsets, while effector memory subsets were less diverse by comparison. The stem-like TSTEM and TPEX subsets each shared clonotypes with effector memory cells, but the TSTEM and TPEX repertoires had minimal overlap with each other, suggesting distinct antigen spectra. Sequencing was limited to TCRbeta chains, and the repertoire comparisons were based on 5 or 6 donors analyzed with paired t-tests and Bonferroni correction. Greater repertoire diversity in TSTEM than in TPEX subsets was suggested by Chao1 estimates, potentially reflecting a broader range of specificities.

TCRdb lists the instrument as NextSeq 550. A Human TCR Profiling Kit was used to prepare UMI-labeled 5' RACE TCRbeta libraries. Every TCRbeta library was prepared in parallel with an identical number of PCR cycles. In the original analysis: Each TCRbeta library contained between roughly 2,700 and 20,000 functional CDR3beta clonotypes. MIGEC 1.2.9 was used for UMI extraction and consensus assembly, with at least three reads per UMI being required. In-frame CDR3beta repertoires were extracted with MiXCR 3.0.3. After each sample was downsampled to 42,000 randomly selected UMIs, diversity metrics were computed in VDJtools 1.2.1. Repertoire overlap metrics D, R and F2 were calculated in VDJtools for the top 3,000 clones of each sample pair. One entry per CDR3 protein sequence results from the TCRdb reprocessing of the reads, with DNA left out. Clone size and V and J calls follow TCRdb, not the original study. For this sample, the table gives thousands of distinct CDR3 sequences. Clones ranked in the top ten supply roughly a quarter of the sample.

Progenitor exhausted-like memory CD8+ T cells (TPEX) were defined as CCR7+ PD-1+ TIGIT+ early differentiated memory cells with dysfunctional, exhausted-like traits. Peripheral blood mononuclear cells were isolated from healthy donor buffy coats by density gradient separation. Negative magnetic separation using EasySep or MojoSort CD8+ T cell isolation kits was how the study enriched total CD8+ T cells. An RNeasy Mini Kit was used to extract total RNA from duplicate vials of some 160,000 sorted CD8+ T cells per subset. PBMCs were used either fresh or after cryopreservation in fetal bovine serum containing approximately 9.5% DMSO. Fluorescence-activated cell sorting on a FACSAria III was used to sort CD8+ T cell subsets to purity. Counted from cysteine to phenylalanine, this CDR3 has 14 amino acids. No coding sequence is recorded. From the germline V gene, CDR1 is SQVTM and CDR2 is ANQGSEA.

The rearrangement combines TRBV29-1 with TRBJ2-3; TCRdb's D call of TRBD1 is untestable without DNA. This clonotype originated in a human donor in good health. The sample consisted of CD8+ T cells from PBMCs. CDR3 reads: CSVAWTGAADTQYF.